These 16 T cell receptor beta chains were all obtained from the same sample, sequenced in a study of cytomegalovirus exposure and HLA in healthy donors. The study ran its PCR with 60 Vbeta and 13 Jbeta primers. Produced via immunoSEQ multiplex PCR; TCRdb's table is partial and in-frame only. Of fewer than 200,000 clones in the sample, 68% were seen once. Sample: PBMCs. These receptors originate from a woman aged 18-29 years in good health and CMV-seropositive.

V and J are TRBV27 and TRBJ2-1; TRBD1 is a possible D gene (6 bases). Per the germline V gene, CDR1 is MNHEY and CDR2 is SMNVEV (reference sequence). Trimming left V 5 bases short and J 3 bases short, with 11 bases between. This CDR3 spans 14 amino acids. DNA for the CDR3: TGTGCCAGCAGTCCAGGACAGATCTACAATGAGCAGTTCTTC. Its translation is CASSPGQIYNEQFF.

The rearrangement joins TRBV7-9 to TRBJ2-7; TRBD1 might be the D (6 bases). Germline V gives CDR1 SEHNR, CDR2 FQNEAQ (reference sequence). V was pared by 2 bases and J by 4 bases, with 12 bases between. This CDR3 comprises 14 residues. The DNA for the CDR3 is TGTGCCAGCAGCTTACGCGACAGGATATACGAGCAGTACTTC. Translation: CASSLRDRIYEQYF. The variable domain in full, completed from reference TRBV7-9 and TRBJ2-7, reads DTGVSQNPRHKITKRGQNVTFRCDPISEHNRLYWYRQTLGQGPEFLTYFQNEAQLEKSRLLSDRFSAERPKGSFSTLEIQRTEQGDSAMYLCASSLRDRIYEQYFGPGTRLTVT.

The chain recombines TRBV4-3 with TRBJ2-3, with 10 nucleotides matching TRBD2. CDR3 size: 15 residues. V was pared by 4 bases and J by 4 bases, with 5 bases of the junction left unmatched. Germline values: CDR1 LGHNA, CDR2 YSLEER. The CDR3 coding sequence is TGCGCCAGCAGCCCGCAAAGCGGGGGGGCAGATACGCAGTATTTT. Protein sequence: CASSPQSGGADTQYF.

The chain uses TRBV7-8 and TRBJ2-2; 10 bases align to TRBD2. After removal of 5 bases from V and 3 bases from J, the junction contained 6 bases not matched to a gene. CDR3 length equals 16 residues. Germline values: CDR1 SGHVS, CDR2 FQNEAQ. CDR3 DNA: TGTGCCAGCAGCGTATCTAGCGGGGGTTACACCGGGGAGCTGTTTTTT. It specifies CASSVSSGGYTGELFF.

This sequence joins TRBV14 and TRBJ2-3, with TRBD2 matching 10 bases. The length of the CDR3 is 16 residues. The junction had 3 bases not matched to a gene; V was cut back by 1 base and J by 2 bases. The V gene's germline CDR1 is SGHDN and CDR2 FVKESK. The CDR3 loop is CASSQGTSGATDTQYF. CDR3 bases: TGTGCCAGCAGCCAAGGGACTAGCGGAGCCACAGATACGCAGTATTTT.

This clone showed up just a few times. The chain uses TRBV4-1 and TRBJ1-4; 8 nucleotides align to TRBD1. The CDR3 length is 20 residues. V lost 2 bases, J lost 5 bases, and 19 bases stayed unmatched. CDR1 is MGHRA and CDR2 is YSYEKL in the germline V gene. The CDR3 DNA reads TGCGCCAGCAGCCAAATCCCGACAGGGGCGTTAGGGAGGACGAATGAAAAACTGTTTTTT. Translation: CASSQIPTGALGRTNEKLFF.

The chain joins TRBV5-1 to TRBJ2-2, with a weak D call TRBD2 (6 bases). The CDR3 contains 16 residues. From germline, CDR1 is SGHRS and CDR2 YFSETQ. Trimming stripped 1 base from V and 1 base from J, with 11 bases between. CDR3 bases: TGCGCCAGCAGCTTGAGCGGGCCAAGGAACACCGGGGAGCTGTTTTTT. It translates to CASSLSGPRNTGELFF.

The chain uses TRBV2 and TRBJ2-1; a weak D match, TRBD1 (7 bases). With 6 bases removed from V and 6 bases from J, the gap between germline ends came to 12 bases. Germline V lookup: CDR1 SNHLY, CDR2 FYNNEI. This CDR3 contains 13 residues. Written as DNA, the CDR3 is TGTGCCAGCAGCCGACAGGGAGGCAATGAGCAGTTCTTC. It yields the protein CASSRQGGNEQFF.

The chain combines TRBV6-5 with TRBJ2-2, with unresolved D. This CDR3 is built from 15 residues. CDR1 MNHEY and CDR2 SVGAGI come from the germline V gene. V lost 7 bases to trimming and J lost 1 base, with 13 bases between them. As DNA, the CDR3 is TGTGCCAGCACCCAGGCGACGGTGAACACCGGGGAGCTGTTTTTT. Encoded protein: CASTQATVNTGELFF.

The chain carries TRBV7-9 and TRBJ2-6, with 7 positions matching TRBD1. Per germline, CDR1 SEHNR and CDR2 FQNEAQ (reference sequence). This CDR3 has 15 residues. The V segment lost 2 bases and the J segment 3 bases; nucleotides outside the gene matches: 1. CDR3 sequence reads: CASSLSGGGANVLTF. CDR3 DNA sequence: TGTGCCAGCAGCTTATCAGGGGGTGGGGCCAACGTCCTGACTTTC.

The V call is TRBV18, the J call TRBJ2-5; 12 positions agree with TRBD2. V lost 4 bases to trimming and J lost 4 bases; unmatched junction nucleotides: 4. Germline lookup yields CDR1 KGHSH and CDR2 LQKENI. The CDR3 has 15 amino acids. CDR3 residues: CASSRLAGAGETQYF. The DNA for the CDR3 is TGTGCCAGCTCACGACTAGCGGGAGCGGGAGAGACCCAGTACTTC.

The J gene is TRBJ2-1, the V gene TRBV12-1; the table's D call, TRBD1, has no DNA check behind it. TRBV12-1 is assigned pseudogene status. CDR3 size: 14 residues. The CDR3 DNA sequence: TGTGCCAGCAGCTCCGGCGACAGGTACAATGAGCAGTTCTTC. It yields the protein CASSSGDRYNEQFF.

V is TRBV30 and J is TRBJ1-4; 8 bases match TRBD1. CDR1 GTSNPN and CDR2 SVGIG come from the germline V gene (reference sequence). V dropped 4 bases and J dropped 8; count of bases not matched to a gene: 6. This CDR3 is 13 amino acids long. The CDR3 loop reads CAWNAGGAEKLFF. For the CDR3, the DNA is TGTGCCTGGAACGCAGGGGGCGCAGAAAAACTGTTTTTT. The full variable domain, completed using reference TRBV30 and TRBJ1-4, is SQTIHQWPATLVQPVGSPLSLECTVEGTSNPNLYWYRQAAGRGLQLLFYSVGIGQISSEVPQNLSASRPQDRQFILSSKKLLLSDSGFYLCAWNAGGAEKLFFGSGTQLSVL.

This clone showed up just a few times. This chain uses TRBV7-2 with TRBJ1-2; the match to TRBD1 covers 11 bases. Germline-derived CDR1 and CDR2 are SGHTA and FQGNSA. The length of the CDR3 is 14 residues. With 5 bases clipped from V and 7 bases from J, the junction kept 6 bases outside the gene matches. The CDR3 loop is CASSVGQGGFGYTF. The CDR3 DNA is TGTGCCAGCAGCGTGGGACAGGGGGGTTTTGGCTACACCTTC.

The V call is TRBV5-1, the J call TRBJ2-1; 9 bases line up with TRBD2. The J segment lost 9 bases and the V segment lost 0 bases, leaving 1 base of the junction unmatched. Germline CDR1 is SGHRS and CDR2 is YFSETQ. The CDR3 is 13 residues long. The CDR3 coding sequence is TGCGCCAGCAGCTTGGGACTAGCGGTTGAGCAGTTCTTC. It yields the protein CASSLGLAVEQFF. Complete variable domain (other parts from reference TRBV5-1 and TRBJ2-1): KAGVTQTPRYLIKTRGQQVTLSCSPISGHRSVSWYQQTPGQGLQFLFEYFSETQRNKGNFPGRFSGRQFSNSRSEMNVSTLELGDSALYLCASSLGLAVEQFFGPGTRLTVL.

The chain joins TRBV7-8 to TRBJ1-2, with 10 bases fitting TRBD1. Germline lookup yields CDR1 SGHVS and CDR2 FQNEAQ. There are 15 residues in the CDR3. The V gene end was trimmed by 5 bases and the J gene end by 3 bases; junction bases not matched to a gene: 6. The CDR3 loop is CASSIDRGPYYGYTF. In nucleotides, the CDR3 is TGTGCCAGCAGCATAGACAGGGGGCCATACTATGGCTACACCTTC.